A selection of T cell receptor beta chains follows, all from one sample in a study of OX40 agonist ivuxolimab in advanced cancers. This table comes from immunoSEQ multiplex PCR, and its TCRdb copy is limited to in-frame clones, with some not included. The data show under 100,000 clones, about 88% seen once. The sample here was CD4+ or CD8+ T cells sorted from blood, taken in a trial of the OX40 agonist ivuxolimab. The source of these receptors is an adult with an advanced solid tumor such as melanoma, head and neck, liver or kidney cancer. CDR3s include the opening cysteine and the closing phenylalanine or tryptophan. A D gene is named only where the DNA matches it firmly. Not every row has a clone size; where given, it reads once, few, many or a size class.

.,.,TRBJ1-1,TRBV5-6,CASSLRQTLNTEAFF,TGTGCCAGCAGCTTGCGTCAAACGTTGAACACTGAAGCTTTCTTT
.,TRBD1,TRBJ2-7,TRBV5-1,CASSLGGQTYEQYF,TGCGCCAGCAGCTTGGGGGGACAGACATACGAGCAGTACTTC
.,.,TRBJ1-5,TRBV7-9,CAIRGRGAVGQPQHF,TGTGCCATCCGAGGTAGAGGGGCGGTTGGTCAGCCCCAGCATTTT
.,TRBD1,TRBJ2-6,TRBV18,CASSQQGYGANVLTF,TGTGCCAGCTCACAACAGGGGTATGGGGCCAACGTCCTGACTTTC
.,TRBD1,TRBJ2-5,TRBV11-2,CASSPDRVRETQYF,TGTGCCAGCAGCCCGGACAGGGTACGGGAGACCCAGTACTTC
.,.,TRBJ2-7,TRBV5-1,CASSLGGADEQYF,TGCGCCAGCAGCTTGGGGGGGGCTGACGAGCAGTACTTC
.,TRBD1,TRBJ2-5,TRBV29-1,CSVSRQGATETQYF,TGCAGCGTGAGCAGACAGGGGGCAACAGAGACCCAGTACTTC
.,.,TRBJ1-1,TRBV18,CASSPQGQHTEAFF,TGTGCCAGCTCACCACAGGGACAACACACTGAAGCTTTCTTT
.,.,TRBJ2-1,TRBV6-1,CASKSGFRSNEQFF,TGTGCCAGCAAATCCGGGTTTAGATCCAATGAGCAGTTCTTC
.,.,TRBJ2-1,TRBV19,CASSQYDEQFF,TGTGCCAGTAGCCAGTATGATGAGCAGTTCTTC
few,.,TRBJ2-2,TRBV7-2,CASSFPTGATGELFF,TGTGCCAGCAGCTTCCCGACAGGAGCCACCGGGGAGCTGTTTTTT
.,.,TRBJ1-2,TRBV5-5,CASSFGDNYGYTF,TGTGCCAGCAGCTTCGGGGATAACTATGGCTACACCTTC
few,.,TRBJ2-1,TRBV6-5,CASSYKDIFNEQFF,TGTGCCAGCAGTTACAAGGACATTTTCAATGAGCAGTTCTTC
.,.,TRBJ1-2,TRBV19,CASSGIGGYTF,TGTGCCAGTAGTGGGATAGGCGGCTACACCTTC
.,.,TRBJ2-5,TRBV5-6,CASTSRWVTTRQETQYF,TGTGCCAGCACCTCCCGGTGGGTGACTACGAGACAAGAGACCCAGTACTTC
.,.,TRBJ1-2,TRBV11-2,CASSPDSTGSRGYTF,TGTGCCAGCAGCCCCGACAGCACAGGGTCACGGGGCTACACCTTC
.,TRBD1,TRBJ2-7,TRBV7-6,CASSPGQVNEQYF,TGTGCCAGCAGCCCCGGACAGGTCAACGAGCAGTACTTC
few,TRBD1,TRBJ1-2,TRBV2,CASRQDRGIGYGYTF,TGTGCCAGCAGGCAAGACAGGGGAATCGGATATGGCTACACCTTC
.,.,TRBJ1-1,TRBV18,CASSPGGHTEAFF,TGTGCCAGCTCACCCGGGGGACACACTGAAGCTTTCTTT